This TCR beta chain is drawn from a study of blood T cell repertoires in COVID-19 (dated by TCRdb to 2018 to 2020). About the full investigation: Samples from collaborators originated in the United States, Italy and Spain and spanned both the acute and convalescent phases of COVID-19. The samples were drawn from the first 160 participants of the ongoing ImmuneRACE study and from 1,254 subjects provided by 6 global collaborators. The repertoires were made available in a free public database intended to serve as a resource for research on the immune response to SARS-CoV-2. The material from the prospective study consisted of cDNA or gDNA derived from T cells, B-cell-depleted T cells, or PBMCs. Where HLA class I and class II types were available, the types were taken from metadata supplied by the sample provider, not from assay-based typing. The sample metadata nearly always contained a de-identified subject ID, COVID-19 status, age in years and sex. Deeply sampled blood TCRbeta repertoires from subjects exposed to, actively infected with, or recovered from COVID-19 were included in the dataset. Results and caveats for the whole study, not just this receptor: The amount of clinical and demographic metadata varied by source and participant and was provided uncurated.

Enrolling through a virtual design, the prospective study's participants ranged in age from roughly 18 to 95 years and lived across some 23 United States geographic areas. In the prospective study, cohorts were assigned on the basis of participant-reported clinical history obtained from a screening survey and a study questionnaire. Exposed participants had been in contact with someone with a PCR-confirmed or clinician-diagnosed COVID-19 case within 2 weeks of study entry. Mobile phlebotomists in the prospective study collected whole blood, serum and a nasopharyngeal or oropharyngeal swab from every participant. Prospective study participants could optionally give additional blood draws and questionnaires over an approximately 2-month period. Prospective study blood samples were shipped either frozen or at room temperature before DNA extraction. Regarding this clone: Its antigen specificity is not known. Per-nucleotide qualities are absent, and no much larger clonotype sits a single base away.

The germline V gene supplies CDR1 SGDLS and CDR2 YYNGEE. The CDR3 contains 12 residues, cysteine and phenylalanine counted. Only CDR3 DNA is held: 36 bases, read in frame from base 1. V is clipped by 4 bases and J by 7 bases, and the sequence between their germline boundaries is 9 bases long. TCRbeta CDR3 regions were amplified from genomic DNA using the immunoSEQ Assay, a bias-controlled multiplex PCR. Regarding the original processing steps: Nucleated cell counts per sample were estimated from amplification of reference gene primers within the assay. Sequence reads were collapsed and filtered to measure the absolute abundance of every unique TCRbeta CDR3 rearrangement. For each sample, productive Simpson clonality was calculated as the square root of Simpson's diversity index over productive rearrangements. TCRdb took this table from immuneACCESS and kept in-frame rearrangements with V and J called. Such tables lack part of the clones; where checked against another copy, unresolved V genes explain under half of the gap, and the rest is unexplained. The V and J calls and clone size were taken over from that table, and D and trimming were inferred from the DNA. This sample is represented by some 270,000 clones; roughly 90% of them were singletons. The ten largest clones take up approximately 2.7% of the sample.

Sequencing input: PBMCs or T cells enriched from blood (not recorded which). The chain is assembled from TRBV9 and TRBJ2-1, with no confidently assigned D gene. The sequence was collected from a man aged 35 to 55 who had been exposed to COVID-19. In nucleotides, the sequence is TGTGCCAGCAGCAGACGAGGTAATGAGCAGTTCTTC. Translated, it reads CASSRRGNEQFF.